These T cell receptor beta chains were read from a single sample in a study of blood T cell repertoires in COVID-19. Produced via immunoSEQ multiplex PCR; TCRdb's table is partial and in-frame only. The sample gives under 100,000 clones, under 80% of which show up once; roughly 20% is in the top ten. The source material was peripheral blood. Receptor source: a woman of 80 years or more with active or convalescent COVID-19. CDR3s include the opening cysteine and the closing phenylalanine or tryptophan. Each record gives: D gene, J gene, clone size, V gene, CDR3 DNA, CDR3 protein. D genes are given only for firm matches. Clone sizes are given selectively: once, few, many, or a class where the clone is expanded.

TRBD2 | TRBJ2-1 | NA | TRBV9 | TGTGCCAGCAGCCCGGGACTAGCGGGCCTAGGTGGGCAGTTCTTC | CASSPGLAGLGGQFF
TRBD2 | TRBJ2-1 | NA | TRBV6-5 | TGTGCCAGCAGGCAGCGGGGGCCCTACAATGAGCAGTTCTTC | CASRQRGPYNEQFF
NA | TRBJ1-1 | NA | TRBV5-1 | TGCGCCAGCAGCTTACAGGGTTCCGAACTGGCTTTCTTT | CASSLQGSELAFF
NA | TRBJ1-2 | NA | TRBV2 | TGTGCCAGCAGTGAGGGCAGCAGCTATGGCTACACCTTC | CASSEGSSYGYTF
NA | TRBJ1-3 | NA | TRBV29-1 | TGCAGCGTTGCCCCAGGGGATATCGCTGGAAACACCATATATTTT | CSVAPGDIAGNTIYF
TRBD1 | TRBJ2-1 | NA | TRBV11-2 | TGTGCCAGCAGCTTCCCCCCAGGACACAGGGGGTACAATGAGCAGTTCTTC | CASSFPPGHRGYNEQFF
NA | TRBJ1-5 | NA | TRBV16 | TGTGCCAGCAAGCCAAGGTCCGGGGGGCAGCCCCAGCATTTT | CASKPRSGGQPQHF
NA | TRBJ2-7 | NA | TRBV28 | TGTGCCAGCGCTCATCGGCAGGGCTCTTATACGCAGTACTTC | CASAHRQGSYTQYF
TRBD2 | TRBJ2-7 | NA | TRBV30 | TGTGCCTGGTCCCGGGGACTAGCGGAATCGAAGCAGTACTTC | CAWSRGLAESKQYF
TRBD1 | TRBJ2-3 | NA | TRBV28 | TGTGCCAGCAGTCCGCCGGGACAGGGGGTCGCAGATACGCAGTATTTT | CASSPPGQGVADTQYF
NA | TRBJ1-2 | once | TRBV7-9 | TGTGCCAGCAGCACACAGGCGAACTATGGCTACACCTTC | CASSTQANYGYTF
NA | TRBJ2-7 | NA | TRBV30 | TGTGCCTGGAGTGTGATTAGGGGCCAAAACGAGCAGTACTTC | CAWSVIRGQNEQYF
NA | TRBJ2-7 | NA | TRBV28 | TGTGCCAGCAGTCCGCCGGGATACACCATTAACGAGCAGTACTTC | CASSPPGYTINEQYF
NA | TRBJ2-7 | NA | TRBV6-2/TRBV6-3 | TGTGCCAGCAGTTACTCGGGGAGTTACGAGCAGTACTTC | CASSYSGSYEQYF
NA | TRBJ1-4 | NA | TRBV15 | TGTGCCACCAGCAGTCTTAAAATGAGGGAAAAACTGTTTTTT | CATSSLKMREKLFF
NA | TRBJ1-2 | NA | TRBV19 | TGTGCCAGTAGTCCTAACAGGGAATCGGCTTATGGCTACACCTTC | CASSPNRESAYGYTF
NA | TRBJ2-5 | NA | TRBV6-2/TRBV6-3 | TGTGCCAGCAGTTACTGGGTCGGGGAGGAGACCCAGTACTTC | CASSYWVGEETQYF
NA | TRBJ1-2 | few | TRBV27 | TGTGCCAGCAGTCCCTCCTTGGTAGGGGTTCCTAACTATGGCTACACCTTC | CASSPSLVGVPNYGYTF
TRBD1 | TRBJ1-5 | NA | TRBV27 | TGTGCCAGCCGACAGGGAAATAGCAATCAGCCCCAGCATTTT | CASRQGNSNQPQHF
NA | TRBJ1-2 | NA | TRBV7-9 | TGTGCCAGCAGCCTGGGACAAATCTATGGCTACACCTTC | CASSLGQIYGYTF
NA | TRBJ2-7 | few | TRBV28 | TGTGCCAACAGCAGTTTAAAAGGAAAGGGACTCCCGGCTCCCTACGAGCAGTACTTC | CANSSLKGKGLPAPYEQYF
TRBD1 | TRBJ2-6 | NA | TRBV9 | TGTGCCAGCAGCGCCCATGACAGGGGAGGTGGGGCCAACGTCCTGACTTTC | CASSAHDRGGGANVLTF
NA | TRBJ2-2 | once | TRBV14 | TGTGCCAGCAGCCAAGGTCTAAACACCGGGGAGCTGTTTTTT | CASSQGLNTGELFF
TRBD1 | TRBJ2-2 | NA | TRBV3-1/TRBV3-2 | TGTGCCAGCAGCCAACCGAGGACAGGGAACACCGGGGAGCTGTTTTTT | CASSQPRTGNTGELFF
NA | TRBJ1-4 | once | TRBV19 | TGTGCCAGTAGTAGGGCAGGTGGAAATGAAAAACTGTTTTTT | CASSRAGGNEKLFF
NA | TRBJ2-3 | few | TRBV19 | TGTGCCAGTAGGGGGCAGTTCACAGATACGCAGTATTTT | CASRGQFTDTQYF
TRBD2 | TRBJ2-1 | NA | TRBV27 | TGTGCCAGCAGTTTTCTATGGTCCGGGACTACTCTAGCGGAGCAGTTCTTC | CASSFLWSGTTLAEQFF
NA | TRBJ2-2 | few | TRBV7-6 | TGTGCCAGCAGCTTATCGACAGCTAACACCGGGGAGCTGTTTTTT | CASSLSTANTGELFF
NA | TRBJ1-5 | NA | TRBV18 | TGTGCCAGCTCCCTCGGGGGGCGACGGAATCAGCCCCAGCATTTT | CASSLGGRRNQPQHF